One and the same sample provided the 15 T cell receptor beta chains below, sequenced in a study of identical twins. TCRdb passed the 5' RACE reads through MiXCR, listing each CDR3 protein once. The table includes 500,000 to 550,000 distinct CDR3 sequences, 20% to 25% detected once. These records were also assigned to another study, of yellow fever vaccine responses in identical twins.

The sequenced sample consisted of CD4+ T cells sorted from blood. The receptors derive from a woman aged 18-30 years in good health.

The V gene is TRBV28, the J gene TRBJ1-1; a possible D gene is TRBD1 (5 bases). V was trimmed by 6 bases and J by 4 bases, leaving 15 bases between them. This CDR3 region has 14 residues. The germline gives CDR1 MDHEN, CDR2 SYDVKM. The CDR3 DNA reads TGTGCCAGCAGGTCCCCGGGGACGGGCACTGAAGCTTTCTTT. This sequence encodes CASRSPGTGTEAFF.

The CDR3, as DNA: TGTGCCACCAGCTCTAGCGGGAAGTCCTACGAGCAGTACTTC. Translated: CATSSSGKSYEQYF. This chain joins TRBV24-1 and TRBJ2-7; 9 bases align to TRBD2. The junction had 4 bases not matched to a gene; V was cut back by 7 bases and J by 1 base. The germline CDR1 and CDR2 sequences are KGHDR and SFDVKD. This CDR3 comprises 14 residues.

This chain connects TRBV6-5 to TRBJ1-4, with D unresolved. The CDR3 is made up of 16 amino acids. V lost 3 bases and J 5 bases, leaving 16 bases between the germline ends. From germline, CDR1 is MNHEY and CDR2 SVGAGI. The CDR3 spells CASSYSPTPRNEKLFF. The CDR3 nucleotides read TGTGCCAGCAGTTATTCCCCGACTCCCAGGAATGAAAAACTGTTTTTT.

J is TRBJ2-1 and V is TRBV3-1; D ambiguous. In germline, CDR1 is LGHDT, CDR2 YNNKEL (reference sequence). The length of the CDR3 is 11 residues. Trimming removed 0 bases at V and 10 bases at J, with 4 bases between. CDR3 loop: CASSQEREQFF. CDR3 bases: TGTGCCAGCAGCCAAGAGCGGGAGCAGTTCTTC.

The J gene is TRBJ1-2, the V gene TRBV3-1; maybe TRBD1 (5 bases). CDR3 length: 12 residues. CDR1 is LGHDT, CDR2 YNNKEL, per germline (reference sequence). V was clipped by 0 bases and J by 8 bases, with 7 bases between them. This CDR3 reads CASSQEGGGYTF. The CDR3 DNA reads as TGTGCCAGCAGCCAAGAGGGGGGAGGCTACACCTTC.

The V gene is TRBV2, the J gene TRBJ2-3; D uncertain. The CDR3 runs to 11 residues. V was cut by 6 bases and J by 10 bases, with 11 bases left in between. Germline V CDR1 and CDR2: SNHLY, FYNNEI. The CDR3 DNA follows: TGTGCCAGCAGCCATGTACCGGCGCAGTATTTT. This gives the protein CASSHVPAQYF.

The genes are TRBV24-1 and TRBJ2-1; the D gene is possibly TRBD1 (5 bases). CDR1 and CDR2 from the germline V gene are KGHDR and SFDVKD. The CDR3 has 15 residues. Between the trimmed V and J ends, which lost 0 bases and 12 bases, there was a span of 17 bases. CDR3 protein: CATSDLQKKGSAQFF. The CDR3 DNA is TGTGCCACCAGTGATTTGCAAAAGAAGGGGTCGGCGCAGTTCTTC.

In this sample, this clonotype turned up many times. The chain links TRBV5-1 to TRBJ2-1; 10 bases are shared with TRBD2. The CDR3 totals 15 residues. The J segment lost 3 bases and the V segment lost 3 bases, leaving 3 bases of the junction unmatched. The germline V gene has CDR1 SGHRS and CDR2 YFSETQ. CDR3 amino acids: CASSSGTSVYNEQFF. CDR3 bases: TGCGCCAGCAGCTCCGGGACTAGCGTCTACAATGAGCAGTTCTTC.

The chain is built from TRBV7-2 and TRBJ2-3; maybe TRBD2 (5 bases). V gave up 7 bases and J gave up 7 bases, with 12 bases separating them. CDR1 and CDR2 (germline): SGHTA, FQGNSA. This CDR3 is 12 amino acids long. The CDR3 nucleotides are TGTGCCAGCAACGAAAGAGGGTATACGCAGTATTTT. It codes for CASNERGYTQYF.

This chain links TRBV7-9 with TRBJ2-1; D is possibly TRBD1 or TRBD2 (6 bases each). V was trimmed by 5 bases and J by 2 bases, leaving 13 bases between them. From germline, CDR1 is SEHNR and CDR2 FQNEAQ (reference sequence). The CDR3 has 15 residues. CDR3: CASSGRGPTYNEQFF. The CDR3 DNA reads TGTGCCAGCAGCGGCCGGGGGCCCACCTACAATGAGCAGTTCTTC.

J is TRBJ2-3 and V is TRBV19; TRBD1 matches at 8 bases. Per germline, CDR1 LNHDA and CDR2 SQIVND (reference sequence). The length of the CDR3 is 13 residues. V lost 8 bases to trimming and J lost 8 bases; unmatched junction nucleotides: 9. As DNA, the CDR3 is TGTGCCAGTTCAGACAGGGGCCCTCGTACGCAGTATTTT. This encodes CASSDRGPRTQYF.

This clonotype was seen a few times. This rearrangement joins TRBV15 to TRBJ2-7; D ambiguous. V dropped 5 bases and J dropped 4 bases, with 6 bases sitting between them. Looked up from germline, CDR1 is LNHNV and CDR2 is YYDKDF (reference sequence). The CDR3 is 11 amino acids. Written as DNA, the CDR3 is TGTGCCACCAGCGGGCGTTACGAGCAGTACTTC. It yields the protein CATSGRYEQYF.

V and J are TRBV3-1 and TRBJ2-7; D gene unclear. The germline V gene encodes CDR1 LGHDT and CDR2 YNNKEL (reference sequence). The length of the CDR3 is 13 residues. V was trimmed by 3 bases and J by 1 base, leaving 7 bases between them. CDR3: CASSQTYSYEQYF. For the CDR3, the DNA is TGTGCCAGCAGCCAGACGTATTCCTACGAGCAGTACTTC.

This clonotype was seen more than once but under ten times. The CDR3 DNA follows: TGTGCCAGCAGCTCTAGACGGATCAGGGCGATTGATAATTCACCCCTCCACTTT. It encodes CASSSRRIRAIDNSPLHF. The V call is TRBV11-2, the J call TRBJ1-6; tentatively, D is TRBD1 (5 bases). The CDR3 contains 18 residues. Trimming cost V 4 bases and J 5 bases, with 21 bases left between them. Germline V gene lookup returns CDR1 SGHAT and CDR2 FQNNGV. Based on the CDR3 plus reference TRBV11-2 and TRBJ1-6, the full variable domain is EAGVAQSPRYKIIEKRQSVAFWCNPISGHATLYWYQQILGQGPKLLIQFQNNGVVDDSQLPKDRFSAERLKGVDSTLKIQPAKLEDSAVYLCASSSRRIRAIDNSPLHFGNGTRLTVT.

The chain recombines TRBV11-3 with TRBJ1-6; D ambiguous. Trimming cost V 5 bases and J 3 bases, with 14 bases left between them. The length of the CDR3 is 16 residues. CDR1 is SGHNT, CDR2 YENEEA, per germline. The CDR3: CASSPVWVDYNSPLHF. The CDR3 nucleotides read TGTGCCAGCAGCCCCGTGTGGGTGGACTATAATTCACCCCTCCACTTT.